This TCR beta chain is from a study of identical twins. The sample holds a few counts of this clonotype. The V end lost 5 bases, the J end lost 2 bases, and 11 bases lay between the germline ends. The CDR3 contains 13 residues. Germline CDR1 DFQATT, CDR2 SNEGSKA (reference sequence). TCRdb itself ran the 5' RACE reads through MiXCR, one entry per CDR3 protein. The sample gives fewer than 900,000 distinct CDR3 sequences, approximately 21% of which show up once; approximately 4.5% is in the top ten. This sample also appeared in a second study, on T cells expressing NK-cell markers.

Material: PBMCs. The genes are TRBV20-1 and TRBJ2-3; unclear D gene. The receptor was derived from a woman aged 18-35 years in good health. The CDR3 DNA sequence: TGCAGTGCTCGTATAAGCGACACAGATACGCAGTATTTT. It specifies CSARISDTDTQYF.